The 22 T cell receptor beta chains below were found in one sample sequenced in a study of blood T cell repertoires in COVID-19. Assay used: immunoSEQ multiplex PCR; TCRdb lists only in-frame clones, some missing. This sample yields fewer than 65,000 clones, of which about 88% are seen a single time; 1% to 1.5% belongs to the top ten. Input material: peripheral blood. The receptor set was obtained from a man aged 55 to 70 with acute or convalescent COVID-19.

V and J are TRBV7-2 and TRBJ1-3, with D perhaps matching TRBD1 (6 bases). CDR3 length: 14 amino acids. The V end was cut by 5 bases, the J end by 7 bases, with 15 bases between. Germline V CDR1 and CDR2: SGHTA, FQGNSA. CDR3 residues: CASSRTGLRNTIYF. DNA for the CDR3: TGTGCCAGCAGCAGAACAGGGTTGAGGAACACCATATATTTT.

Remarks on this clone: Other DNA sequences in this sample translate to the same CDR3. V is TRBV7-9 and J is TRBJ1-2; D unclear. Trimming cost V 1 base and J 2 bases, with 8 bases left between them. The CDR3 loop spans 14 amino acids. Germline assignment: CDR1 SEHNR and CDR2 FQNEAQ (reference sequence). As DNA, the CDR3 is TGTGCCAGCAGCTTAGACGCGAGAAACTATGGCTACACCTTC. This codes for CASSLDARNYGYTF.

V usage is TRBV10-3 and J usage is TRBJ2-7; no reliable D call. CDR3 length equals 15 residues. The germline CDR1 and CDR2 sequences are ENHRY and SYGVKD. The germline V and J ends were trimmed by 3 bases and 0 bases, with 12 bases remaining between them. The CDR3 protein is CAISDLARSSYEQYF. CDR3 DNA sequence: TGTGCCATCAGTGACCTCGCGCGAAGCTCCTACGAGCAGTACTTC.

The gene calls are TRBV18 and TRBJ2-5; 9 positions agree with TRBD2. Trimming cost V 2 bases and J 4 bases; bases outside gene matches: 11. Looked up from germline, CDR1 is KGHSH and CDR2 is LQKENI. CDR3 length: 17 amino acids. The CDR3 bases are TGTGCCAGCTCACCAGGTTTGATAGCGGGGGACCGAGAGACCCAGTACTTC. Its protein product is CASSPGLIAGDRETQYF. The variable domain in full, with the rest retrieved from reference TRBV18 and TRBJ2-5, is NAGVMQNPRHLVRRRGQEARLRCSPMKGHSHVYWYRQLPEEGLKFMVYLQKENIIDESGMPKERFSAEFPKEGPSILRIQQVVRGDSAAYFCASSPGLIAGDRETQYFGPGTRLLVL.

This clone was counted only a few times. CDR3 loop: CASKSENNQPQHF. CDR3 DNA sequence: TGTGCCAGCAAAAGTGAGAATAATCAGCCCCAGCATTTT. This chain connects TRBV2 to TRBJ1-5; no reliable D call. Trimming removed 7 bases at V and 4 bases at J, with 11 bases between. This CDR3 spans 13 amino acids. Germline V gene data show CDR1 as SNHLY and CDR2 as FYNNEI. The full variable domain, in which reference TRBV2 and TRBJ1-5 provide the parts outside the CDR3, is EPEVTQTPSHQVTQMGQEVILRCVPISNHLYFYWYRQILGQKVEFLVSFYNNEISEKSEIFDDQFSVERPDGSNFTLKIRSTKLEDSAMYFCASKSENNQPQHFGDGTRLSIL.

V gene TRBV12-1 combines with J gene TRBJ2-7; the table names TRBD2, a call not compared with the DNA. TRBV12-1 is termed a pseudogene. The CDR3 loop spans 14 amino acids. DNA for the CDR3: TGTGCCAGCAGCTTTCGGGGGAGGGCCTACGAGCAGTACTTC. Protein: CASSFRGRAYEQYF.

This clone was detected a few times. The CDR3 coding sequence is TGTGCCAGCAGTGAAGCCCCCGCAGGGTTACGATTATCTGGGGCCAACGTCCTGACTTTC. Amino acid sequence: CASSEAPAGLRLSGANVLTF. The chain couples TRBV6-1 to TRBJ2-6, with D possibly matching TRBD1 (5 bases). The germline gives CDR1 MNHNS, CDR2 SASEGT. The CDR3 extends over 20 amino acids. Trimming cost V 0 bases and J 1 base, with 19 bases left between them.

The chain's CDR3 is CASSLGDSDNEKLFF. The CDR3, as DNA: TGCGCCAGCAGCTTAGGGGACAGCGATAATGAAAAACTGTTTTTT. The rearrangement uses TRBV5-1 and TRBJ1-4; 7 positions agree with TRBD1. Trimming took 2 bases from V and 4 from J; bases not matched to a gene: 5. The CDR3 has 15 residues. The germline V gene encodes CDR1 SGHRS and CDR2 YFSETQ.

This sequence joins TRBV29-1 and TRBJ1-1, with D tentatively TRBD1 (6 bases). Germline assignment: CDR1 SQVTM and CDR2 ANQGSEA. V lost 7 bases, J lost 0 bases, and 15 bases lay in between. CDR3 length equals 14 residues. CDR3 protein: CSARDTSLNTEAFF. As DNA, the CDR3 is TGCAGCGCCCGGGACACCTCCTTGAACACTGAAGCTTTCTTT.

The rearrangement joins TRBV7-3 to TRBJ2-5, with 10 bases matching TRBD2. Germline V gene sequence: CDR1 SGHTA, CDR2 FQGTGA. J lost 0 bases, V lost 5 bases, and 6 bases had no gene match. The CDR3 extends over 16 amino acids. The CDR3 region is CASSVGTSVYQETQYF. The CDR3, as DNA: TGTGCCAGCAGCGTCGGGACTAGCGTCTACCAAGAGACCCAGTACTTC. The full variable domain, rest sourced from reference TRBV7-3 and TRBJ2-5, is GAGVSQTPSNKVTEKGKYVELRCDPISGHTALYWYRQSLGQGPEFLIYFQGTGAADDSGLPNDRFFAVRPEGSVSTLKIQRTERGDSAVYLCASSVGTSVYQETQYFGPGTRLLVL.

This clone was seen only once. The V and J genes are TRBV28 and TRBJ2-7; 7 bases line up with TRBD2. Germline CDR1 is MDHEN and CDR2 is SYDVKM. The CDR3 totals 14 residues. V trimming: 3 bases; J trimming: 1 base; junction bases outside the gene matches: 3. The DNA of the CDR3 is TGTGCCAGCAGTTTCGGGAGGCTATCCTACGAGCAGTACTTC. It specifies CASSFGRLSYEQYF.

This clone was seen only once. V usage is TRBV9 and J usage is TRBJ2-1, with unresolved D. Trimming cost V 1 base and J 9 bases, with 11 bases left between them. Germline V gene data show CDR1 as SGDLS and CDR2 as YYNGEE. The CDR3 has 13 amino acids. The CDR3 coding sequence is TGTGCCAGCAGCGTACGTCTAGGTGCTGAGCAGTTCTTC. This encodes CASSVRLGAEQFF.

The chain employs TRBV19 and TRBJ1-4, with TRBD1 identical over 11 bases. Trimming at V came to 5 bases and at J to 7 bases, leaving 9 bases not matched to a gene. Germline assignment: CDR1 LNHDA and CDR2 SQIVND (reference sequence). The CDR3 length is 16 residues. The CDR3 DNA reads as TGTGCCAGTAGTCCCCCATGGGACAGGGGGATTGAAAAACTGTTTTTT. Amino acids: CASSPPWDRGIEKLFF.

The rearrangement uses TRBV5-8 and TRBJ1-2; the match to TRBD1 covers 7 bases. Germline-derived CDR1 and CDR2 are SGHTS and YDEGEE. The CDR3 length is 14 residues. V shed 7 bases, J shed 4 bases, and the junction held 10 bases outside the gene matches. DNA for the CDR3: TGTGCCAGCCTTTTTAACAGGGGCCCCTATGGCTACACCTTC. Its protein is CASLFNRGPYGYTF.

This clone has just a few counts. V usage is TRBV5-6 and J usage is TRBJ2-7; D gene unclear. CDR1 is SGHDT, CDR2 YYEEEE, per germline. The CDR3 contains 13 residues. Trimming cost V 7 bases and J 0 bases, with 11 bases left between them. The CDR3 is CASFGRRSYEQYF. CDR3 nucleotides: TGTGCCAGCTTCGGCAGGCGCTCCTACGAGCAGTACTTC.

This clone was observed once. V and J are TRBV11-2 and TRBJ1-1; 8 bases match TRBD1. V lost 5 bases, J lost 4 bases, and 12 bases stayed unmatched. This CDR3 has 16 amino acids. Germline values: CDR1 SGHAT, CDR2 FQNNGV. The CDR3 loop is CASSVTDRGMGTEAFF. CDR3 bases: TGTGCCAGCAGCGTCACCGACAGGGGTATGGGCACTGAAGCTTTCTTT.

This chain joins TRBV4-2 and TRBJ1-2; D ambiguous. Germline V lookup: CDR1 LGHNA, CDR2 YNFKEQ. The ends were cut back, 2 bases at V and 6 bases at J, with 22 bases in the middle. This CDR3 comprises 17 residues. The CDR3 reads CASSQSPTQTSLDGYTF. CDR3 nucleotide sequence: TGTGCCAGCAGCCAATCCCCGACACAGACCTCTCTCGATGGCTACACCTTC.

This chain links TRBV7-9 with TRBJ1-1; D is unclear. The germline gives CDR1 SEHNR, CDR2 FQNEAQ (reference sequence). The length of the CDR3 is 18 residues. The ends were cut back, 1 base at V and 4 bases at J, with 22 bases in the middle. CDR3 DNA: TGTGCCAGCAGCTTAGAACCCCTCCGCGGCTCAGAGTTCACTGAAGCTTTCTTT. It is translated as CASSLEPLRGSEFTEAFF.

The J gene is TRBJ2-1, the V gene TRBV11-3; 10 positions match TRBD2. The junction had 18 bases not matched to a gene; V was cut back by 5 bases and J by 2 bases. The germline V gene encodes CDR1 SGHNT and CDR2 YENEEA. This CDR3 region has 20 residues. The CDR3 DNA follows: TGTGCCAGCAGCCCCCGAGCGGGGGGGCGTCTGGGCCAGGCCTACAATGAGCAGTTCTTC. This translates into CASSPRAGGRLGQAYNEQFF.

The chain employs TRBV6-5 and TRBJ1-2; D gene unclear. From germline, CDR1 is MNHEY and CDR2 SVGAGI. Trimming stripped 6 bases from V and 8 bases from J, with 13 bases between. CDR3 length equals 12 residues. The CDR3 DNA sequence: TGTGCCAGCAGATCCCACAGAAGCGGCTACACCTTC. It translates to CASRSHRSGYTF.

This chain joins TRBV13 and TRBJ1-1; no definite D call. V was pared by 5 bases and J by 4 bases, with 11 bases between. The CDR3 is made up of 13 amino acids. Germline CDR1 PRHDT, CDR2 FYEKMQ (reference sequence). The CDR3 nucleotides are TGTGCCAGCAGCCCCGGCCGGGTCACTGAAGCTTTCTTT. The encoded protein is CASSPGRVTEAFF.

The chain recombines TRBV28 with TRBJ2-5; D is perhaps TRBD1 (6 bases). Deletions cut 2 bases from V and 5 bases from J, with 15 bases between. Germline values: CDR1 MDHEN, CDR2 SYDVKM. The CDR3 has 15 amino acids. The CDR3 DNA reads TGTGCCAGCAGTTTACCCAGGGGTATGTCCGAGACCCAGTACTTC. Its protein product is CASSLPRGMSETQYF.